This TCR beta chain derives from a study of human T cells and chemical hapten exposure. About the study: Patch testing placed 0.01% DPC on the upper back, with readings at 6 days.

Study-level findings and limits: Once DPC sensitization occurred, TCRs above 1 in 1000 frequency showed no change.

Concerning this clonotype itself: Its cognate antigen is unknown.

Noted time point: patch test 1, 2 weeks after DPC sensitization. The treatment denotes: therapeutic diphenylcyclopropenone sensitization with weekly scalp DPC. As handled by the study authors: Sample-level TCR yields exhibited a median of approximately 96,000, with a range of 23,224 to 690,600. TCRdb processed the RACE reads anew with MiXCR; each CDR3 protein has one entry. It is TCRdb's table, rather than the study itself, that gives the V and J calls and clone size. The sample consists of tens of thousands of distinct CDR3 sequences, roughly 10% of them appearing once. The TCR was taken from a man between 40 and 49 years old with alopecia areata. Some clones in this sample may be carry-over from other donors' samples. Specimen: whole blood, collected in connection with sensitization to the hapten diphenylcyclopropenone (DPC).

The CDR3 nucleotides are TGCAGCGTCGCCACTAGCGGAAACACAGATACGCAGTATTTT. Translated: CSVATSGNTDTQYF. The genes are TRBV29-1 and TRBJ2-3; 8 nucleotides agree with TRBD2. J gave up 2 bases and V 6 bases, and 7 bases lay outside the gene matches. The CDR3 has 14 amino acids. CDR1 and CDR2 from the germline V gene are SQVTM and ANQGSEA.